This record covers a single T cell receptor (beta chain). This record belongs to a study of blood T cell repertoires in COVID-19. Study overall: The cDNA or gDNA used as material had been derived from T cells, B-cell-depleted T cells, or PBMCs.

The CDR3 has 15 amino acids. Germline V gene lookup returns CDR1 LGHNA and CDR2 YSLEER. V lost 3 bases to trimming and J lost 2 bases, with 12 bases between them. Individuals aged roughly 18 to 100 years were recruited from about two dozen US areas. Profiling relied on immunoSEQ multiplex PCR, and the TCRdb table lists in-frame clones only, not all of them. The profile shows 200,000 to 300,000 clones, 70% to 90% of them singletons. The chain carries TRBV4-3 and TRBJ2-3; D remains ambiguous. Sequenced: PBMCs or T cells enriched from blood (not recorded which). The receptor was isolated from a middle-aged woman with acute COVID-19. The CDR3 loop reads CASSQSLSNTDTQYF. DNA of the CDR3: TGCGCCAGCAGCCAGTCACTTTCGAACACAGATACGCAGTATTTT.